This T cell receptor (beta chain) derives from a study of blood T cell repertoires in COVID-19. Study summary: Acute and convalescent COVID-19 samples came from the United States, Italy and Spain.

V was cut by 3 bases and J by 7 bases, with 10 bases left in between. CDR1 is MNHNS, CDR2 SASEGT, per germline. CDR3 length: 13 residues. Methods used by the authors: Cell counts per sample came from amplifying reference gene primers. Sequencing was performed with immunoSEQ multiplex PCR; in TCRdb, only in-frame clones are kept and a portion is missing. The V and J calls and the clone size are those of that table, but D and trimming were determined from the DNA. The repertoire consists of roughly 38,000 clones, with roughly 80% occurring once and the leading ten covering approximately 30%. The V and J genes are TRBV6-1 and TRBJ1-5; no reliable D call. The receptor's source is an elderly man with active or convalescent COVID-19. Sequenced material: peripheral blood. The CDR3 DNA reads as TGTGCCAGCAGTGACCAACCGGGGCAGCCCCAGCATTTT. This encodes CASSDQPGQPQHF.